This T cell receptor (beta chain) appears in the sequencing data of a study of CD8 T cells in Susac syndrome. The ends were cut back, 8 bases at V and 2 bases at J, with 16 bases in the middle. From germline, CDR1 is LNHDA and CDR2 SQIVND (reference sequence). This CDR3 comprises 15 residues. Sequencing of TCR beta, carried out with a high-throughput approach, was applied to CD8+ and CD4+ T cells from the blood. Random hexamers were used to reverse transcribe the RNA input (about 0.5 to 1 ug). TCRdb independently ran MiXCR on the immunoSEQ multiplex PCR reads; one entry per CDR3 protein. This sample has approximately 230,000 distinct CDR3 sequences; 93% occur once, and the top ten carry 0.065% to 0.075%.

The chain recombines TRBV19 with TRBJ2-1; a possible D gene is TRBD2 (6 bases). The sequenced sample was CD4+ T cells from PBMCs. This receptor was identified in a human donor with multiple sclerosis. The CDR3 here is CASGTQRAPYNEQFF. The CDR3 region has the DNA TGTGCCAGTGGTACGCAGCGGGCCCCCTACAATGAGCAGTTCTTC.